This T cell receptor beta chain was obtained from a study of blood T cell repertoires in COVID-19. Assignment of participants to cohorts was predicated upon participant-reported clinical history. Per the authors' pipeline: By means of reference gene primer amplification, nucleated cell counts were estimated. Profiling relied on immunoSEQ multiplex PCR, and the TCRdb table lists in-frame clones only, not all of them. From that table come the V and J calls and clone size; the DNA was used to work out D and trimming. The table includes approximately 150,000 clones, approximately 81% detected once. V lost 2 bases, J lost 8 bases, and 7 bases stayed unmatched. Germline V CDR1 and CDR2: SGHNT, YYREEE (reference sequence). The length of the CDR3 is 14 residues.

This chain joins TRBV5-4 and TRBJ2-1; TRBD2 agrees at 7 bases. This receptor was identified in a woman between 40 and 55 years old with acute COVID-19. Material for sequencing was PBMCs or T cells enriched from blood (not recorded which). This CDR3 is CASSLGAGVHEQFF. The CDR3 coding sequence is TGTGCCAGCAGCTTAGGCGCGGGAGTCCATGAGCAGTTCTTC. The full variable domain, rest sourced from reference TRBV5-4 and TRBJ2-1, is ETGVTQSPTHLIKTRGQQVTLRCSSQSGHNTVSWYQQALGQGPQFIFQYYREEENGRGNFPPRFSGLQFPNYSSELNVNALELDDSALYLCASSLGAGVHEQFFGPGTRLTVL.